The 17 T cell receptor beta chains below were found in one sample sequenced in a study of blood T cell repertoires in COVID-19. TCRdb's table, derived via immunoSEQ multiplex PCR, lists solely in-frame clones and lacks some. The sample gives about 110,000 clones, 75% to 90% of which show up once; around a sixth is in the top ten. Specimen: peripheral blood. Receptor source: a woman in her sixties or seventies with acute or convalescent COVID-19.

V gene TRBV28 combines with J gene TRBJ1-5; TRBD1 is a possible D gene (5 bases). The CDR3 totals 15 residues. V lost 6 bases and J lost 0, with 12 bases in between. Germline CDR1 MDHEN, CDR2 SYDVKM. The CDR3 DNA follows: TGTGCCAGCAGATGGACACCCGTTAGCAATCAGCCCCAGCATTTT. As protein: CASRWTPVSNQPQHF.

This chain uses TRBV2 with TRBJ2-1; no reliable D call. V lost 6 bases and J lost 8, with 8 bases in between. Germline V gene sequence: CDR1 SNHLY, CDR2 FYNNEI. The length of the CDR3 is 11 residues. The CDR3 here is CASRVLDEQFF. CDR3 in DNA: TGTGCCAGCAGAGTATTAGATGAGCAGTTCTTC.

The rearrangement links TRBV28 to TRBJ1-5; tentatively, D is TRBD1 (6 bases). This CDR3 comprises 13 residues. Germline V CDR1 and CDR2: MDHEN, SYDVKM. The ends were cut back, 3 bases at V and 5 bases at J, with 8 bases in the middle. CDR3 sequence reads: CASSFQGYQPQHF. The CDR3 DNA follows: TGTGCCAGCAGTTTTCAGGGGTATCAGCCCCAGCATTTT. Combining the CDR3 with reference TRBV28 and TRBJ1-5 gives the whole variable domain DVKVTQSSRYLVKRTGEKVFLECVQDMDHENMFWYRQDPGLGLRLIYFSYDVKMKEKGDIPEGYSVSREKKERFSLILESASTNQTSMYLCASSFQGYQPQHFGDGTRLSIL.

The genes are TRBV10-1 and TRBJ2-7, with TRBD1 matching 8 bases. V shed 2 bases and J 7 bases; nucleotides not matched to a gene: 4. Germline V CDR1 and CDR2: WNHNN, SYGVQD (reference sequence). The CDR3 has 13 amino acids. This chain's CDR3 is CASSEGQGDEQYF. The CDR3, as DNA: TGCGCCAGCAGTGAGGGACAGGGCGATGAGCAGTACTTC.

The table lists this clone with a count of one. The V call is TRBV28, the J call TRBJ2-5; D gene ambiguous. CDR3 length equals 13 residues. Germline V gene sequence: CDR1 MDHEN, CDR2 SYDVKM. Trimming took 4 bases from V and 6 from J, leaving 12 bases between them. CDR3 bases: TGTGCCAGCAGTTCCCCCGGGTTGAAGACCCAGTACTTC. This codes for CASSSPGLKTQYF.

A few counts support this clone. The CDR3 reads CSVEDPVIVDGGREGYTF. The CDR3 nucleotides are TGCAGCGTTGAAGATCCGGTTATAGTTGATGGGGGGAGAGAGGGCTACACCTTC. The V and J genes are TRBV29-1 and TRBJ1-2, with D tentatively TRBD1 (5 bases). V lost 0 bases and J 8 bases, leaving 28 bases between the germline ends. This CDR3 is built from 18 residues. Germline loops: CDR1 SQVTM, CDR2 ANQGSEA. Drawing the rest from reference TRBV29-1 and TRBJ1-2, the complete variable domain is SAVISQKPSRDICQRGTSLTIQCQVDSQVTMMFWYRQQPGQSLTLIATANQGSEATYESGFVIDKFPISRPNLTFSTLTVSNMSPEDSSIYLCSVEDPVIVDGGREGYTFGSGTRLTVV.

This chain connects TRBV9 to TRBJ1-1; D call uncertain. Germline V gene sequence: CDR1 SGDLS, CDR2 YYNGEE. This CDR3 has 15 residues. The ends were cut back, 0 bases at V and 4 bases at J, with 13 bases in the middle. The CDR3 protein is CASSVGRGLGTEAFF. In DNA form, the CDR3 reads TGTGCCAGCAGCGTAGGTCGGGGATTGGGCACTGAAGCTTTCTTT.

This clone has a single count. The chain recombines TRBV12-3 or TRBV12-4 with TRBJ2-3; D not certain. The ends were cut back, 3 bases at V and 6 bases at J, with 7 bases in the middle. The CDR3 extends over 12 amino acids. The CDR3 coding sequence is TGTGCCAGCAGTTTTGGGCTGGATACGCAGTATTTT. Translation gives CASSFGLDTQYF.

The gene calls are TRBV27 and TRBJ2-7; TRBD2 agrees at 8 bases. V lost 5 bases and J lost 0; bases outside the gene matches: 12. In germline, CDR1 is MNHEY, CDR2 SMNVEV (reference sequence). The CDR3 is 17 residues long. This chain's CDR3 is CASSVMAGGPSSYEQYF. CDR3 DNA: TGTGCCAGCAGTGTTATGGCGGGAGGCCCTAGCTCCTACGAGCAGTACTTC.

The gene calls are TRBV11-2 and TRBJ2-7; D unresolved. The CDR3 sequence is 12 residues long. V was cut by 1 base and J by 6 bases, with 7 bases left in between. Germline assignment: CDR1 SGHAT and CDR2 FQNNGV. The CDR3 sequence: CASSLGLLEQYF. As DNA, the CDR3 is TGTGCCAGCAGCTTAGGACTCCTCGAGCAGTACTTC.

The chain couples TRBV7-9 to TRBJ1-1, with 7 bases identical to TRBD1. Germline trimming cut 5 bases from V and 11 bases from J; bases unmatched to any gene: 14. The length of the CDR3 is 14 residues. CDR1 is SEHNR, CDR2 FQNEAQ, per germline (reference sequence). CDR3 nucleotides: TGTGCCAGCAGCCAGCCAACGACAGGGATCGGGGCTTTCTTT. This translates into CASSQPTTGIGAFF.

The chain carries TRBV5-1 and TRBJ1-1; TRBD1 agrees at 11 bases. The CDR3 covers 15 residues. CDR1 and CDR2 (germline): SGHRS, YFSETQ. V lost 4 bases, J lost 0 bases, and 2 bases stayed unmatched. The CDR3 nucleotides read TGCGCCAGCAGCCTGGGACAGGGGGTGAACACTGAAGCTTTCTTT. Residues: CASSLGQGVNTEAFF.

The rearrangement links TRBV30 to TRBJ1-6; D is undetermined. From germline, CDR1 is GTSNPN and CDR2 SVGIG (reference sequence). The V and J ends lost 3 bases and 9 bases respectively, with 9 bases between them. This CDR3 region has 12 residues. CDR3 in amino acids: CAWREGSSPLHF. DNA of the CDR3: TGTGCCTGGAGGGAGGGTTCTTCACCCCTCCACTTT.

This clone was recorded a few times. This sequence joins TRBV28 and TRBJ1-1; a possible D gene is TRBD1 (6 bases). The CDR3 length is 16 residues. Germline CDR1 MDHEN, CDR2 SYDVKM. Deletions cut 3 bases from V and 11 bases from J, with 25 bases between. CDR3 nucleotides: TGTGCCAGCAGTTTGGCGGGTATAACAGGGCGGTCGGGGGCTTTCTTT. This encodes CASSLAGITGRSGAFF.

The chain has TRBV15 and TRBJ1-2; 7 bases fit TRBD1. The CDR3 spans 17 residues. In germline, CDR1 is LNHNV, CDR2 YYDKDF (reference sequence). V shed 0 bases and J 4 bases; nucleotides not matched to a gene: 11. CDR3 in amino acids: CATSRDVAWGQSYGYTF. The CDR3 region has the DNA TGTGCCACCAGCAGAGATGTCGCCTGGGGACAGTCCTATGGCTACACCTTC.

The genes are TRBV12-3 or TRBV12-4 and TRBJ1-2, with D uncertain. This CDR3 comprises 11 residues. The V gene lost 7 bases and the J gene lost 5 bases, with 8 bases spanning the gap. For the CDR3, the DNA is TGTGCCAGCACCTTACAGTATGGCTACACCTTC. Translated: CASTLQYGYTF.

In DNA, the CDR3 is TGTGCCAGCGATAGGGCTAGCGGGGATTATGGCTACACCTTC. This translates into CASDRASGDYGYTF. The V call is TRBV2, the J call TRBJ1-2; D is ambiguous. The V gene's germline CDR1 is SNHLY and CDR2 FYNNEI. The CDR3 is 14 amino acids. Trimming stripped 8 bases from V and 5 bases from J, with 18 bases between.